This record covers a single T cell receptor beta chain. Its antigen target is currently unknown. Base quality data are lacking; no much larger clone is found one base away. Using the deep immunoSEQ assay, TCR CDR3 regions were amplified from genomic DNA by multiplex PCR. Extracted genomic DNA from each cell subset was distributed evenly across all wells of several immunoSEQ 96-well plates, and each plate was treated as a replicate. Each replicate PCR for sorted subsets received roughly 0.2 ug genomic DNA, equal to roughly 33,000 T cell genomes. The purified libraries were quantified using a Qubit 3.0 fluorometer, sized with a Bioanalyzer 2100, and then quantified again using the KAPA Library Quantification kit. A separate single-read 150-cycle Illumina NextSeq 550 flow cell was used to sequence each immunoSEQ 96-well plate. The published analysis was carried out like this. Because only junctional sequences without quality scores were contained in the immunoSEQ output, filtering matching that applied to full-length reads could not be performed. Sequences were annotated with PyIR, a Python wrapper for IgBLAST v1.9, using IMGT germline references to assign V/J genes and CDR3. Reads with weak V/J assignments (E-value above 1e-6), missing CDR3, stop codons, out-of-frame junctions, or ambiguous translated residues were removed. V3J clonotypes were defined as sequences sharing an identical inferred V gene, J gene, and CDR3 amino acid sequence. To compute the percentage overlap between repertoires, the number of shared unique clonotypes was divided by the size of the smaller repertoire. Richness of each repertoire was evaluated using RTK rarefaction, the Chao1 estimator, and Recon v2.1 estimates of unobserved clonotypes. OLGA was used to compute generation probabilities for all TCRbeta clonotypes that the gDNA method yielded from a few donors. The table comes from immuneACCESS by way of TCRdb, which keeps in-frame sequences with V and J called. Part of the clones is missing from these tables; in studies checked, under half for an unresolved V gene and the rest for unknown reasons. V and J calls plus clone size are reproduced from that table; the DNA served to infer D and trimming. A total of roughly 2 million clones appear in this sample, 90% to 96% of them only once. The ten top clones hold approximately 0.13% of the sample.

The CDR3 runs 12 amino acids, cysteine and phenylalanine included. Only the CDR3 region is kept as DNA, spanning 36 bases read in frame from base 1. From the germline V gene, CDR1 is SNHLY and CDR2 is FYNNEI. The germline ends are 11 bases apart after V is trimmed by 11 bases and J by 0 bases. The sample originates from a study of shared clonotypes between healthy human individuals (dated by TCRdb to about 2020). With respect to the entire study: The cohort comprised two women and a few men aged 18 to 49 years. For each donor, CD4 naive and CD4 memory were each run on three plates, CD8 naive on two plates, and CD8 memory on one plate. To estimate repertoire size and how much clonotypes are shared between individuals, the study performed deep sequencing of blood TCR repertoires from a few healthy adults. To increase sequencing depth and limit assay-specific biases, different laboratories used diverse techniques to prepare libraries and sequence TCR repertoires. Leukapheresis yielded between about 0.94 and 8.9 billion PBMCs per donor.

Overall study results and their limits: Naive subsets generally had larger estimated clonotype richness than memory subsets. Pairwise subsampling indicated that sequencing depth was expected to affect the degree of clonotype sharing among donors. Incomplete sequencing was indicated by rarefaction of sorted-subset datasets, despite the large sequencing depth. Higher generation probabilities were observed for clonotypes shared by all four sorted-subset donors than for non-shared clonotypes. Sampling was limited to blood, and TCR repertoires in tissue likely differ from TCR repertoires in blood. Because the study included only a small number of donors, the genetic and exposure-history diversity represented was limited. Across a few donors, roughly 5.1% of naive CD4, roughly 3.4% of naive CD8, 2.3% of memory CD4, and roughly 0.4% of memory CD8 clonotypes were shared.

Healthy HIV-negative adults with no recently reported acute infections or vaccinations were included as donors. Every donor was a Caucasian adult living in Nashville, Tennessee, USA. Magnetic negative selection was used to enrich CD4+ T cells, after which naive cells were positively selected on CD45RA and the negative fraction became the memory subset. Blood was collected by leukapheresis, and PBMCs were isolated by Ficoll-Histopaque density gradient centrifugation and then cryopreserved in liquid nitrogen vapor phase. Analytical flow cytometry was used to check the purity and quantity of each magnetically sorted T cell population. Genomic DNA was isolated from each sorted fraction and quantified by UV absorbance on a Nanodrop 2000c.

Recombination joined TRBV2 with TRBJ2-7, with no confidently assigned D gene. Sequenced material: naive CD4+ T cells sorted from blood. Read against the paper, the sample's cell subset or site label means: CD45RA+ positively selected. The receptor comes from a man younger than 30 in good health. The bases are TGTGCCCTGGGGTCCCTCTCCTACGAGCAGTACTTC. This translates into CALGSLSYEQYF. This CDR3, with the reference TRBV2 and TRBJ2-7 proteins standing in past its ends, gives the full variable domain EPEVTQTPSHQVTQMGQEVILRCVPISNHLYFYWYRQILGQKVEFLVSFYNNEISEKSEIFDDQFSVERPDGSNFTLKIRSTKLEDSAMYFCALGSLSYEQYFGPGTRLTVT.